This TCR beta chain was obtained from a study of beta chain features in type 1 diabetes. Study-wide background: No patient-donor differences in age, gender, total cells or subset yield.

Germline V gene lookup returns CDR1 SQVTM and CDR2 ANQGSEA. V lost 5 bases, J lost 4 bases, and 15 bases lay in between. This CDR3 is built from 13 residues. The study, taken as a whole, reports: There was a moderate but significant shortening of TCRB CDR3s in all four CD4+ subsets of Type 1 diabetes patients. With patients and controls alike, PCR might favor shorter templates to an equal degree. Naive, central memory and Treg TCRB repertoires seemed to resemble each other more closely in patients than they did in healthy donors.

cDNA synthesis used the whole RNA isolate, giving expressed TCRB sequences. Clones were sequenced by immunoSEQ multiplex PCR, and TCRdb holds only the in-frame ones, with some missing. The sample consists of roughly 180,000 clones, 7.8% of them appearing once. In the case of this clone: Its antigen remains unknown.

Sequenced input: central memory CD4+ T cells from blood. The chain couples TRBV29-1 to TRBJ2-7; a weak D match, TRBD1 (6 bases). The receptor's source is a woman in her forties with type 1 diabetes. The CDR3 reads CSVSGTQRYEQYF. Here the CDR3 DNA reads TGCAGCGTTTCCGGGACACAGAGATACGAGCAGTACTTC.